The TCR beta chain described here comes from a study of CD8 T cells in ankylosing spondylitis. TCRdb reprocessed the 5' RACE reads via MiXCR and lists one record per CDR3 protein. The sample lists 200,000 to 250,000 distinct CDR3 sequences; around 11% were seen once. Germline CDR1 and CDR2: SEHNR and FQNEAQ (reference sequence). The CDR3 has 14 amino acids. Trimming cost V 4 bases and J 1 base, with 10 bases left between them. As concerns this clonotype: The antigen remains unidentified.

Regarding the study as a whole: Clones linked to disease were reported to show significant enrichment in matched ankylosing spondylitis synovial fluid.

Sequencing was performed on blood, either unsorted or a sorted T cell fraction (not recorded which). The origin of this receptor is a male donor with ankylosing spondylitis or in good health (not recorded which). V is TRBV7-9 and J is TRBJ1-1; D not resolved. The CDR3 sequence: CASSSWVRNTEAFF. The CDR3 DNA reads TGTGCCAGCAGCTCCTGGGTCCGGAACACTGAAGCTTTCTTT.